The 14 T cell receptor beta chains below come from one sample, sequenced in a study of T-cell reconstitution after alpha-beta-depleted transplantation in children. A TCRbeta library incorporating unique molecular identifiers was prepared. Each CDR3 protein gets one entry after TCRdb re-called the PCR reads with MiXCR. The top ten hold roughly 5.4% of the sample, which has hundreds of thousands of distinct CDR3 sequences, 9.5% to 15% seen once. The sequences come from PBMCs from the stem cell graft donor, collected from the stem cell graft. These receptors were taken from a human donor who donated a stem cell graft to a child with combined immunodeficiency.

The CDR3 spells CASSLGQDPQYF. In nucleotides, the CDR3 is TGCGCCAGCAGCCTGGGGCAGGATCCGCAGTATTTT. J is TRBJ2-3 and V is TRBV5-1; D perhaps matches TRBD1 (5 bases). The CDR3 contains 12 residues. The germline V gene encodes CDR1 SGHRS and CDR2 YFSETQ. V lost 4 bases and J 10 bases, leaving 13 bases between the germline ends.

This clonotype was detected only a few times. The chain carries TRBV27 and TRBJ1-5, with D perhaps matching TRBD1 (5 bases). Trimming stripped 3 bases from V and 7 bases from J, with 13 bases between. The CDR3 runs to 14 residues. From germline, CDR1 is MNHEY and CDR2 SMNVEV (reference sequence). The CDR3 loop reads CASSFGGVGQPQHF. As DNA, the CDR3 is TGTGCCAGCAGTTTCGGGGGAGTCGGCCAGCCCCAGCATTTT.

This clonotype was picked up many times. The V call is TRBV6-1, the J call TRBJ2-3; 8 positions agree with TRBD2. V lost 5 bases to trimming and J lost 3 bases; unmatched junction nucleotides: 4. The CDR3 is 14 residues long. Germline CDR1 MNHNS, CDR2 SASEGT. The CDR3 here is CASSPAGATDTQYF. CDR3 coding DNA: TGTGCCAGCAGTCCAGCGGGAGCGACAGATACGCAGTATTTT.

V is TRBV2 and J is TRBJ1-1; 8 nucleotides line up with TRBD1. The CDR3 covers 14 residues. V lost 7 bases and J lost 1; bases outside the gene matches: 5. CDR1 SNHLY and CDR2 FYNNEI come from the germline V gene. This chain's CDR3 is CASTRQGWNTEAFF. As DNA, the CDR3 is TGTGCCAGCACCAGACAGGGGTGGAACACTGAAGCTTTCTTT. Full variable domain (remainder filled in from reference TRBV2 and TRBJ1-1): EPEVTQTPSHQVTQMGQEVILRCVPISNHLYFYWYRQILGQKVEFLVSFYNNEISEKSEIFDDQFSVERPDGSNFTLKIRSTKLEDSAMYFCASTRQGWNTEAFFGQGTRLTVV.

There are a few counts of this clonotype. The rearrangement joins TRBV7-2 to TRBJ2-1; D remains unclear. With 1 base removed from V and 7 bases from J, the gap between germline ends came to 11 bases. In germline, CDR1 is SGHTA, CDR2 FQGNSA. The CDR3 contains 14 residues. The CDR3 DNA reads as TGTGCCAGCAGCTTAGATAGGGCGGAGAATGAGCAGTTCTTC. Translated: CASSLDRAENEQFF.

The V gene is TRBV7-9, the J gene TRBJ2-7; TRBD1 aligns across 9 bases. This CDR3 contains 14 residues. The germline V gene has CDR1 SEHNR and CDR2 FQNEAQ (reference sequence). Unmatched junction bases numbered 6, after V lost 3 bases and J lost 6 bases. The CDR3 region has the DNA TGTGCCAGCAGCTTCCCCCGGGACAGGGTCGAGCAGTACTTC. It codes for CASSFPRDRVEQYF.

The J gene is TRBJ2-3, the V gene TRBV6-5, with D perhaps TRBD1 or TRBD2 (6 bases each). The germline V gene encodes CDR1 MNHEY and CDR2 SVGAGI. This CDR3 contains 15 residues. Trimming cost V 5 bases and J 2 bases, with 14 bases left between them. CDR3 bases: TGTGCCAGCAGTAACAGGGACTTCTACACAGATACGCAGTATTTT. It specifies CASSNRDFYTDTQYF.

This clonotype showed up many times. The V call is TRBV29-1, the J call TRBJ1-1; D is undetermined. V dropped 7 bases and J dropped 0 bases, with 12 bases sitting between them. Germline V CDR1 and CDR2: SQVTM, ANQGSEA. This CDR3 is 13 amino acids long. The CDR3 sequence: CSAGPTMNTEAFF. The DNA for the CDR3 is TGCAGCGCTGGGCCCACAATGAACACTGAAGCTTTCTTT.

This clonotype has only a few counts. This chain links TRBV3-1 with TRBJ2-7; either TRBD1 or TRBD2 may fit D (5 bases each). Germline-derived CDR1 and CDR2 are LGHDT and YNNKEL (reference sequence). Trimming shortened V by 4 bases and J by 5 bases, and 15 bases separated the two germline ends. The CDR3 spans 14 residues. The CDR3 sequence: CASSPYPRGDEQYF. The CDR3 DNA follows: TGTGCCAGCAGCCCCTACCCCCGGGGCGACGAGCAGTACTTC.

The chain employs TRBV5-4 and TRBJ2-7; maybe TRBD1 (5 bases). Germline CDR1 is SGHNT and CDR2 is YYREEE (reference sequence). The V end was cut by 4 bases, the J end by 2 bases, with 10 bases between. The CDR3 runs 13 residues. Written as DNA, the CDR3 is TGTGCCAGCAGCCCGGACAATCCCTACGAGCAGTACTTC. Its protein is CASSPDNPYEQYF.

Comments on this clonotype: A read error is possible here, since a much larger clone lies one base away. The chain couples TRBV5-5 to TRBJ1-1; D may be TRBD1 (6 bases). CDR1 is SGHKS and CDR2 is YYEKEE in the germline V gene (reference sequence). CDR3 size: 14 residues. The CDR3 here is CASSSPSGATEAVF. The CDR3 nucleotides are TGTGCCAGCAGCTCCCCCTCGGGGGCCACTGAAGCTGTCTTT.

This chain uses TRBV11-2 with TRBJ2-5; TRBD1 matches at 7 bases. The CDR3 length is 14 residues. Germline lookup yields CDR1 SGHAT and CDR2 FQNNGV. The V segment lost 5 bases and the J segment 5 bases; nucleotides outside the gene matches: 8. CDR3 amino acids: CASSQAGQVETQYF. The CDR3 nucleotides are TGTGCCAGCAGCCAAGCCGGACAGGTTGAGACCCAGTACTTC.

This clonotype was observed many times. The chain couples TRBV12-3 or TRBV12-4 to TRBJ1-1; D possibly corresponds to TRBD1 (5 bases). V lost 6 bases and J 0 bases, leaving 14 bases between the germline ends. This CDR3 contains 15 residues. CDR3 amino acids: CASRNTGTLNTEAFF. The CDR3 DNA is TGTGCCAGCAGAAATACCGGGACGTTGAACACTGAAGCTTTCTTT.

This clonotype has a count of ten or more. In DNA form, the CDR3 reads TGTGCCAGCAGTGAATATTATATGGTGAACACTGAAGCTTTCTTT. Its protein is CASSEYYMVNTEAFF. This rearrangement joins TRBV25-1 to TRBJ1-1; D gene uncertain. This CDR3 contains 15 residues. CDR1 MGHDK and CDR2 SYGVNS come from the germline V gene. The V gene lost 0 bases and the J gene lost 0 bases, with 8 bases spanning the gap.